This note documents a single T cell receptor (beta chain) sequence. Its antigen remains unidentified. No qualities accompany the bases; no much larger clone lies one base away. The collaborating institutions used their own protocols to collect whole blood in K2EDTA tubes. For TCRbeta analysis, collaborator samples were shipped as frozen whole blood, as isolated PBMCs, or as DNA extracted from either sample type. This sample is part of a study of blood T cell repertoires in COVID-19 (dated by TCRdb to the early 2020s). About the investigation overall: Collaborator samples came from the United States, Italy and Spain and covered acute and convalescent phases of COVID-19. The prospective study material was composed of cDNA or gDNA derived from T cells, B-cell-depleted T cells, or PBMCs. Deeply sampled blood TCRbeta repertoires from subjects exposed to, actively infected with, or recovered from COVID-19 were included in the dataset. The repertoires were released in a freely available public database meant as a resource for research on the immune response to SARS-CoV-2. Samples were obtained from the ongoing ImmuneRACE study (first 160 participants) and from 1,200 or so subjects provided by 6 global collaborators. Sample metadata almost always included a de-identified subject ID, COVID-19 status, age in years and sex. Where available, HLA class I and class II types were taken from metadata supplied by the sample provider and were not determined by assay-based typing. What the research found in general, with its limitations: Clinical and demographic metadata were provided uncurated, with the amount varying by source and participant.

The immunoSEQ Assay, a bias-controlled multiplex PCR, was used to amplify TCRbeta CDR3 regions from genomic DNA. On the authors' methods: Within the assay, amplification of reference gene primers was used to estimate how many nucleated cells each sample contained. To quantify the absolute abundance of each unique TCRbeta CDR3 rearrangement, sequence reads were collapsed and filtered. For each sample, productive Simpson clonality was calculated by taking the square root of Simpson's diversity index across productive rearrangements. The table was pulled from immuneACCESS by TCRdb, which kept in-frame rearrangements only. Such tables lose some clones; where checked, under half of the loss comes from unresolved V genes, and the rest has no known cause. V, J and clone size are those of that table, while D and trimming were read from the DNA. This sample comprises about 80,000 clones, 78% of them detected only once. The ten largest clonotypes hold more than 15% of the sample.

Trimming takes 0 bases off V and 7 bases off J; junction bases not matched to a gene: 11. The germline V gene yields KGHSH for CDR1 and LQKENI for CDR2. Including the terminal cysteine and phenylalanine, the CDR3 comprises 16 residues. The CDR3 DNA has 48 bases and is translated from base 1. The sequenced sample was peripheral blood. Recombination joined TRBV18 with TRBJ2-5, and 7 bases in between align with TRBD2. This clonotype was sampled from a human donor in a cohort sampled during active COVID-19. The DNA is as follows: TGTGCCAGCTCACCACCTGCGGGGGAGAGTAGGTGGACCCAGTACTTC. It is translated as CASSPPAGESRWTQYF.